This T cell receptor (beta chain) was captured by sequencing in a study of identical twins. Study-level results: The study drew conclusions from cross-sectional statistical analysis, not from following the same donors. Twin pairs had excess sharing that was weaker in beta out-of-frame sequences. Cord blood's abundant beta clonotypes had fewer insertions, unlike memory repertoires.

Between the trimmed V and J ends, which lost 4 bases and 7 bases, there was a span of 17 bases. This CDR3 has 14 amino acids. Germline loops: CDR1 ENHRY, CDR2 SYGVKD. cDNA molecules carried unique molecular identifiers, and template switching added a universal primer site. From the 5' RACE reads, TCRdb called clonotypes with MiXCR, one entry per CDR3 protein. Of 410,000 or so distinct CDR3 sequences in the sample, approximately 18% were seen once. Note on this clonotype: Antigen unknown.

The sequenced sample consisted of naive T cells sorted from blood. The chain couples TRBV10-3 to TRBJ2-7; D is tentatively TRBD1 or TRBD2 (6 bases each). This clonotype originated in a man in his fifties or sixties in good health. CDR3 loop: CAISGRGQGGEQYF. CDR3 DNA sequence: TGTGCCATCAGTGGGAGGGGACAAGGCGGGGAGCAGTACTTC.